The rows below give T cell receptor beta chains drawn from one sample of a study of blood T cell repertoires in COVID-19. Profiled with immunoSEQ multiplex PCR; TCRdb holds only in-frame clones, not every one. Altogether approximately 30,000 clones are present, about nine tenths being singletons, with the ten largest covering roughly 5.2%. Material: peripheral blood. All receptors come from a human donor in a cohort sampled during active COVID-19. Each CDR3 is given with its conserved first and last residue. Each record gives: V gene, CDR3 protein.

TRBV7-2,CASSSRSDSTDTQYF
TRBV7-2,CASSLALPDRKLIRNTIYF
TRBV7-9,CASSLDGTGLEKLFF
TRBV5-1,CASSTSTSGGTDTQYF
TRBV4-3,CASSRKGPAGEAFF
TRBV6-5,CASSHRGYGEKLFF
TRBV9,CASSVARTSTGELFF
TRBV5-8,CASSQDRDRDTEAFF
TRBV18,CASSPNMIHRNGDGYTF
TRBV7-2,CASSTAGAWRETQYF
TRBV10-3,CAIQTGPTGELFF
TRBV5-1,CASSLSVQGTTDTQYF
TRBV7-6,CASSPTGGLLMSKAFF
TRBV15,CATSRDRTGGYETQYF
TRBV19,CASSWGEGGEKLFF
TRBV4-1,CASSPVGSPLHF
TRBV21-1,CASSPPRTGRQPQHF
TRBV2,CANQRDSYNEQFF